These T cell receptor beta chains were read from a single sample in a study of cytomegalovirus exposure and HLA in healthy donors. TCRdb's table, derived via immunoSEQ multiplex PCR, lists solely in-frame clones and lacks some. The table lists approximately 100,000 clones, roughly 80% of them singletons. Source material: PBMCs. The receptors were sampled from a male donor in good health and CMV-seropositive. CDR3s include the opening cysteine and the closing phenylalanine or tryptophan. Each record gives: D gene, J gene, V gene, clone size, CDR3 DNA, CDR3 protein. The D gene is left open where the match is weak. Clone size is not always given. Where it is, it says once, few, many or a class for expanded clones.

D: .
J: TRBJ1-1
V: TRBV19
size: .
DNA: TGTGCCAGTAGACCACCCTCGGGGGGCACTGAAGCTTTCTTT
CDR3: CASRPPSGGTEAFF

D: .
J: TRBJ2-3
V: TRBV5-4
size: .
DNA: TGTGCCAGCAGCTTAGTGGGGGCCCCAGATACGCAGTATTTT
CDR3: CASSLVGAPDTQYF

D: .
J: TRBJ1-1
V: TRBV14
size: .
DNA: TGTGCCAGCAGCCAAGGAGGGAAAGCTTTCTTT
CDR3: CASSQGGKAFF

D: .
J: TRBJ2-5
V: TRBV19
size: .
DNA: TGTGCCAGTAGTATACGAGGGGAGACCCAGTACTTC
CDR3: CASSIRGETQYF

D: TRBD1
J: TRBJ1-2
V: TRBV4-1
size: .
DNA: TGCGCCAGCAGCCCAGGGACAGGGGGCGCGTGTGGCTACACCTTC
CDR3: CASSPGTGGACGYTF

D: .
J: TRBJ2-4
V: TRBV7-7
size: many
DNA: TGTGCTAGCAGCTTAGCGGAACAGGGGATCGCCAAAAACATTCAGTACTTC
CDR3: CASSLAEQGIAKNIQYF

D: TRBD1
J: TRBJ2-7
V: TRBV11-3
size: .
DNA: TGTGCCAGCAGCTTTCTCGGACAGGGTGTTGGGTACGAGCAGTACTTC
CDR3: CASSFLGQGVGYEQYF

D: .
J: TRBJ2-5
V: TRBV2
size: .
DNA: TGTGCCAGCACAGGAAGTGGGGAGACCCAGTACTTC
CDR3: CASTGSGETQYF

D: .
J: TRBJ2-7
V: TRBV5-1
size: few
DNA: TGCGCCAGCAGCTTAACACTTCAGGACGAGCAGTACTTC
CDR3: CASSLTLQDEQYF

D: TRBD1
J: TRBJ1-2
V: TRBV6-5
size: .
DNA: TGTGCCAGCAGGAAGACAGGGGACTATGGCTACACCTTC
CDR3: CASRKTGDYGYTF

D: TRBD1
J: TRBJ2-7
V: TRBV6-5
size: .
DNA: TGTGCCAGCAGTTGGGGGGGACAGGGGAGGTACGAGCAGTACTTC
CDR3: CASSWGGQGRYEQYF

D: .
J: TRBJ1-4
V: TRBV7-8
size: .
DNA: TGTGCCAGCAGCTTAGATCGAGTAACTAATGAAAAACTGTTTTTT
CDR3: CASSLDRVTNEKLFF

D: TRBD2
J: TRBJ2-3
V: TRBV2
size: .
DNA: TGTGCCAGCAGCGACCGGACTAGTAAGAACACAGATACGCAGTATTTT
CDR3: CASSDRTSKNTDTQYF

D: .
J: TRBJ1-2
V: TRBV28
size: once
DNA: TGTGCCGGAGGGTCAACGGACTATGGCTACACCTTC
CDR3: CAGGSTDYGYTF

D: .
J: TRBJ1-5
V: TRBV19
size: .
DNA: TGTGCCAGTATGGACAGTTATAGCAATCAGCCCCAGCATTTT
CDR3: CASMDSYSNQPQHF

D: .
J: TRBJ1-2
V: TRBV5-8
size: .
DNA: TGTGCCAGCAGCCCCCCCCGGCCCGGGAGCTATGGCTACACCTTC
CDR3: CASSPPRPGSYGYTF

D: TRBD2
J: TRBJ2-3
V: TRBV5-1
size: .
DNA: TGCGCCAGCAGCTTGGATACCGGGGGGGCCGCAGATACGCAGTATTTT
CDR3: CASSLDTGGAADTQYF

D: .
J: TRBJ1-3
V: TRBV6-6
size: .
DNA: TGTGCCAGCAGTTACCCTGGGAGGGTTAACACCATATATTTT
CDR3: CASSYPGRVNTIYF

D: .
J: TRBJ1-2
V: TRBV2
size: few
DNA: TGTGCCAGCAGTCCAGACTTAGATGGCTACACCTTC
CDR3: CASSPDLDGYTF

D: TRBD1
J: TRBJ1-2
V: TRBV6-1
size: .
DNA: TGTGCCAGCAGTGAAGCCTGGGGACAGTCGCGGTATGGCTACACCTTC
CDR3: CASSEAWGQSRYGYTF

D: .
J: TRBJ1-2
V: TRBV7-6
size: .
DNA: TGTGCCAGCAGCCAAGGGACAATTTATGGCTACACCTTC
CDR3: CASSQGTIYGYTF

D: .
J: TRBJ2-5
V: TRBV4-1
size: .
DNA: TGCGCCAGCAGCCTGAGAACAAGGGGGGGCGGAGTAGAGACCCAGTACTTC
CDR3: CASSLRTRGGGVETQYF

D: TRBD1
J: TRBJ2-2
V: TRBV6-1
size: .
DNA: TGTGCCAGCAGTGCAGACAGGGGGCTGTCGGGCATCGGGGAGCTGTTTTTT
CDR3: CASSADRGLSGIGELFF

D: .
J: TRBJ1-3
V: TRBV6-1
size: .
DNA: TGTGCCAGCAGGCATCAACAGGGTGGAAACACCATATATTTT
CDR3: CASRHQQGGNTIYF

D: TRBD2
J: TRBJ2-1
V: TRBV7-7
size: .
DNA: TGTGCCAGCAGCATGGGGACTAGCGGGGGGAACAATGAGCAGTTCTTC
CDR3: CASSMGTSGGNNEQFF

D: .
J: TRBJ1-2
V: TRBV19
size: .
DNA: TGTGCCAGTAGTATCGGGGAACTAGCTAACTATGGCTACACCTTC
CDR3: CASSIGELANYGYTF

D: .
J: TRBJ1-1
V: TRBV28
size: .
DNA: TGTGCCAGCAGTTTATCCCCAGGAAGTAGCACTGAAGCTTTCTTT
CDR3: CASSLSPGSSTEAFF

D: .
J: TRBJ2-5
V: TRBV29-1
size: .
DNA: TGCAGCGTTCCACAGGGCGGGGAGACCCAGTACTTC
CDR3: CSVPQGGETQYF

D: .
J: TRBJ1-2
V: TRBV19
size: few
DNA: TGTGCCAGCAGCTCCCGAGAGGGGGGGAAATATGGCTACACCTTC
CDR3: CASSSREGGKYGYTF

D: TRBD1
J: TRBJ1-3
V: TRBV7-3
size: .
DNA: TGTGCCAGCAGCTTTACCGGGACAGGCACTGGAAACACCATATATTTT
CDR3: CASSFTGTGTGNTIYF

D: .
J: TRBJ1-1
V: TRBV7-9
size: .
DNA: TGTGCCAGCAGCTTAGTCTTTTTCGACTTTGAAGCTTTCTTT
CDR3: CASSLVFFDFEAFF

D: .
J: TRBJ1-4
V: TRBV6-1
size: .
DNA: TGTGCCAGCAGTCCGGACAGAACCGATGAAAAACTGTTTTTT
CDR3: CASSPDRTDEKLFF

D: TRBD2
J: TRBJ2-7
V: TRBV30
size: .
DNA: TGTGCCTGGAGTGTACTGTTAGCGGGGGGCGAGCAGTACTTC
CDR3: CAWSVLLAGGEQYF

D: .
J: TRBJ1-5
V: TRBV19
size: .
DNA: TGTGCCAGTGGGGGCAGCAATCAGCCCCAGCATTTT
CDR3: CASGGSNQPQHF

D: TRBD2
J: TRBJ2-7
V: TRBV7-9
size: .
DNA: TGTGCCAGCACCACGAATACCGGGACTAGCGTGTACGAGCAGTACTTC
CDR3: CASTTNTGTSVYEQYF

D: .
J: TRBJ2-5
V: TRBV30
size: .
DNA: TGTGCCTGGAGTGTGGGGCGCACTGGGGCCCAGTACTTC
CDR3: CAWSVGRTGAQYF